The sequence of this T cell receptor beta chain was determined in a study of T cells expressing NK-cell markers. Per germline, CDR1 MNHEY and CDR2 SVGAGI. This CDR3 is built from 14 residues. The authors made TCR beta cDNA libraries by 5'RACE template switching. This switching added a universal primer site and UMIs. TCRdb processed the 5' RACE reads again and assigns one entry to each CDR3 protein, with no DNA. Here the sample table reports fewer than 40,000 distinct CDR3 sequences. The chain combines TRBV6-5 with TRBJ1-2; TCRdb proposes TRBD1, but this gene call is untestable without DNA. The specimen was blood T cells: a sorted CD56 or NKG2C T cell subset, CD4+ or CD8+ T cells, or bulk PBMC T cells (not recorded which). The receptor's source is a woman between 18 and 75 years old in good health. CDR3 sequence reads: CASSYGGANYGYTF.